The 30 T cell receptor beta chains given below trace back to one sample, sequenced in a study of T cell responses to AZD1222 COVID-19 vaccine. Libraries were prepared by immunoSEQ multiplex PCR; TCRdb keeps only in-frame clonotypes and omits some of them. The profile covers about 180,000 clones, with approximately 94% appearing a single time and roughly 1.7% taken by the ten largest. The material sequenced was peripheral blood, taken 28 days after the second AZD1222 dose. The receptors come from an adult who received the AZD1222 COVID-19 vaccine.

V gene TRBV2 combines with J gene TRBJ2-7; 8 nucleotides agree with TRBD1. This CDR3 spans 15 amino acids. J was trimmed by 3 bases and V by 7 bases; bases with no gene match: 11. Per germline, CDR1 SNHLY and CDR2 FYNNEI. The CDR3 spells CASMESGGGYYEQYF. DNA of the CDR3: TGTGCCAGCATGGAGTCAGGGGGCGGTTACTACGAGCAGTACTTC.

V is TRBV28 and J is TRBJ2-7; 8 bases agree with TRBD2. J was trimmed by 5 bases and V by 5 bases; bases with no gene match: 5. The CDR3 is made up of 13 amino acids. Germline V gives CDR1 MDHEN, CDR2 SYDVKM. For the CDR3, the DNA is TGTGCCAGCAGTCCGGGAGGGGTCAACGAGCAGTACTTC. It codes for CASSPGGVNEQYF.

The gene calls are TRBV5-3 and TRBJ2-1, with a tentative D call TRBD2 (6 bases). TRBV5-3 is filed as an ORF, its function uncertain. V was clipped by 6 bases and J by 5 bases, with 21 bases between them. This CDR3 region has 16 residues. The CDR3: CARTLIRPGDDNEQFF. The CDR3 DNA reads as TGTGCCAGAACCCTAATCAGGCCGGGAGATGACAATGAGCAGTTCTTC.

This clone was picked up a small number of times. The chain links TRBV30 to TRBJ2-1; 11 nucleotides match TRBD2. The germline V gene encodes CDR1 GTSNPN and CDR2 SVGIG (reference sequence). There are 11 residues in the CDR3. This chain's CDR3 is CASGRAHEQFF. For the CDR3, the DNA is TGTGCTAGCGGGAGGGCCCATGAGCAGTTCTTC.

V usage is TRBV19 and J usage is TRBJ1-1; D ambiguous. Deletions cut 3 bases from V and 1 base from J, with 12 bases between. Germline V gene lookup returns CDR1 LNHDA and CDR2 SQIVND (reference sequence). This CDR3 comprises 15 residues. DNA of the CDR3: TGTGCCAGTAGTATCAATCTCGTTTCGAACACTGAAGCTTTCTTT. Protein product: CASSINLVSNTEAFF.

The V gene is TRBV19, the J gene TRBJ2-1, with 9 bases fitting TRBD1. The CDR3 covers 18 residues. In germline, CDR1 is LNHDA, CDR2 SQIVND (reference sequence). With 3 bases clipped from V and 0 bases from J, the junction kept 9 bases outside the gene matches. CDR3 sequence: CASSIRWDRAISYNEQFF. In DNA, the CDR3 is TGTGCCAGTAGTATTCGTTGGGACAGGGCAATCTCCTACAATGAGCAGTTCTTC.

The gene calls are TRBV30 and TRBJ1-2, with D possibly matching TRBD1 (5 bases). Trimming took 3 bases from V and 4 from J, leaving 15 bases between them. CDR3 length equals 14 residues. Germline V gives CDR1 GTSNPN, CDR2 SVGIG (reference sequence). CDR3 sequence (DNA): TGTGCCTGGAGCGGGGGGTTCGGGGGCTATGGCTACACCTTC. This codes for CAWSGGFGGYGYTF. The whole variable domain, filled in from reference TRBV30 and TRBJ1-2, reads SQTIHQWPATLVQPVGSPLSLECTVEGTSNPNLYWYRQAAGRGLQLLFYSVGIGQISSEVPQNLSASRPQDRQFILSSKKLLLSDSGFYLCAWSGGFGGYGYTFGSGTRLTVV.

The chain carries TRBV27 and TRBJ2-1; TRBD1 matches 7 bases. From germline, CDR1 is MNHEY and CDR2 SMNVEV (reference sequence). The CDR3 is 14 amino acids. J lost 6 bases, V lost 6 bases, and 8 bases had no gene match. The CDR3 DNA reads as TGTGCCAGCAGCCGACGGGACAGCCCCAATGAGCAGTTCTTC. Amino acid sequence: CASSRRDSPNEQFF.

The rearrangement uses TRBV7-9 and TRBJ1-6, with D perhaps TRBD1 (6 bases). Trimming took 8 bases from V and 4 from J, leaving 12 bases between them. This CDR3 spans 14 amino acids. Germline V CDR1 and CDR2: SEHNR, FQNEAQ (reference sequence). The CDR3 sequence: CASSGDRYNSPLHF. CDR3 coding DNA: TGTGCCAGCTCAGGCGACAGGTATAATTCACCCCTCCACTTT.

The rearrangement links TRBV28 to TRBJ1-5, with TRBD1 as a possible D gene (5 bases). Trimming shortened V by 5 bases and J by 4 bases, and 12 bases separated the two germline ends. The CDR3 runs 14 residues. Germline V gene data show CDR1 as MDHEN and CDR2 as SYDVKM. The DNA for the CDR3 is TGTGCCAGCAGTCCCGGGACGGCAAATCAGCCCCAGCATTTT. Protein: CASSPGTANQPQHF.

V usage is TRBV24-1 and J usage is TRBJ2-5; maybe TRBD2 (6 bases). CDR3 length: 12 amino acids. V lost 5 bases to trimming and J lost 4 bases, with 7 bases between them. Germline values: CDR1 KGHDR, CDR2 SFDVKD. CDR3: CATSAGGETQYF. Written as DNA, the CDR3 is TGTGCCACCAGTGCCGGGGGAGAGACCCAGTACTTC.

The chain recombines TRBV12-3 or TRBV12-4 with TRBJ2-1; no clear D. The V end lost 8 bases, the J end lost 9 bases, and 11 bases lay between the germline ends. The CDR3 consists of 11 residues. The CDR3 region is CASRTLAEQFF. The CDR3 DNA sequence: TGTGCCAGCCGCACCCTCGCTGAGCAGTTCTTC.

J is TRBJ1-2 and V is TRBV7-2; D is ambiguous. Per germline, CDR1 SGHTA and CDR2 FQGNSA. CDR3 length equals 12 residues. V lost 5 bases and J lost 2, with 6 bases in between. This CDR3 is CASSPKNYGYTF. CDR3 coding DNA: TGTGCCAGCAGCCCTAAAAACTATGGCTACACCTTC.

The V gene is TRBV6-5, the J gene TRBJ1-4; the match to TRBD1 covers 7 bases. This CDR3 has 13 amino acids. The ends lost 8 bases at V and 4 bases at J; junction bases unmatched: 4. Germline V gene lookup returns CDR1 MNHEY and CDR2 SVGAGI. CDR3 in DNA: TGTGCCAGCGAGGACAGGATTAATGAAAAACTGTTTTTT. It translates to CASEDRINEKLFF.

V is TRBV6-2 or TRBV6-3 and J is TRBJ1-1; D gene ambiguous. Germline loops: CDR1 MNHEY, CDR2 SVGEGT. The CDR3 consists of 15 residues. Trimming removed 2 bases from V and 6 bases from J, with 16 bases in between. CDR3 residues: CASSYLGDSKPEAFF. CDR3 in DNA: TGTGCCAGCAGTTACCTCGGGGATTCGAAGCCTGAAGCTTTCTTT.

J is TRBJ2-4 and V is TRBV28, with TRBD2 identical over 8 bases. The germline V gene encodes CDR1 MDHEN and CDR2 SYDVKM. With 6 bases clipped from V and 8 bases from J, the junction kept 6 bases outside the gene matches. This CDR3 region has 13 residues. Here the CDR3 reads CASSPRGAYIQYF. The CDR3, as DNA: TGTGCCAGCAGCCCGCGGGGGGCGTACATTCAGTACTTC.

V and J are TRBV11-2 and TRBJ2-2; 8 bases fit TRBD2. The CDR3 has 15 amino acids. CDR1 is SGHAT, CDR2 FQNNGV, per germline. J was trimmed by 4 bases and V by 6 bases; bases with no gene match: 7. The CDR3 reads CASRNIAGPTGELFF. CDR3 coding DNA: TGTGCCAGCAGAAATATAGCGGGGCCCACCGGGGAGCTGTTTTTT.

The genes are TRBV9 and TRBJ1-2, with 7 bases matching TRBD1. V lost 3 bases, J lost 3 bases, and 5 bases stayed unmatched. The CDR3 loop spans 14 amino acids. Germline V gene data show CDR1 as SGDLS and CDR2 as YYNGEE. In nucleotides, the CDR3 is TGTGCCAGCAGCGAAACAGGGGTCGACTATGGCTACACCTTC. The encoded protein is CASSETGVDYGYTF.

The chain links TRBV19 to TRBJ2-1; 14 bases agree with TRBD2. After removal of 5 bases from V and 8 bases from J, the junction contained 8 bases not matched to a gene. Germline V gene data show CDR1 as LNHDA and CDR2 as SQIVND (reference sequence). This CDR3 comprises 16 residues. DNA for the CDR3: TGTGCCAGTAGTCCGTACCCGGGACTAGCGGGAGATGAGCAGTTCTTC. It is translated as CASSPYPGLAGDEQFF.

The rearrangement links TRBV29-1 to TRBJ1-1; 11 nucleotides line up with TRBD1. Germline V gene data show CDR1 as SQVTM and CDR2 as ANQGSEA. The CDR3 totals 13 residues. With 4 bases clipped from V and 8 bases from J, the junction kept 6 bases outside the gene matches. CDR3 sequence: CSVAWDRGVEAFF. The CDR3 coding sequence is TGCAGCGTTGCTTGGGACAGGGGGGTCGAAGCTTTCTTT. The full variable domain, with the rest looked up from reference TRBV29-1 and TRBJ1-1, is SAVISQKPSRDICQRGTSLTIQCQVDSQVTMMFWYRQQPGQSLTLIATANQGSEATYESGFVIDKFPISRPNLTFSTLTVSNMSPEDSSIYLCSVAWDRGVEAFFGQGTRLTVV.

The gene calls are TRBV14 and TRBJ1-1, with a tentative D call TRBD1 (5 bases). The V end lost 0 bases, the J end lost 1 base, and 12 bases lay between the germline ends. This CDR3 is 16 amino acids long. The germline CDR1 and CDR2 sequences are SGHDN and FVKESK. The CDR3 DNA follows: TGTGCCAGCAGCCAAGATGGGGCTATTCGGAACACTGAAGCTTTCTTT. The encoded protein is CASSQDGAIRNTEAFF.

V and J are TRBV7-9 and TRBJ1-6, with TRBD1 identical over 10 bases. The CDR3 consists of 16 residues. J lost 7 bases, V lost 1 base, and 4 bases had no gene match. Germline V lookup: CDR1 SEHNR, CDR2 FQNEAQ (reference sequence). This CDR3 is CASSLGVDRGNSPLHF. For the CDR3, the DNA is TGTGCCAGCAGCTTAGGGGTGGACAGGGGGAATTCACCCCTCCACTTT.

The gene calls are TRBV7-9 and TRBJ2-3; 16 bases agree with TRBD2. This CDR3 region has 17 residues. J was trimmed by 6 bases and V by 6 bases; bases with no gene match: 9. CDR1 is SEHNR, CDR2 FQNEAQ, per germline (reference sequence). CDR3 region: CASSSPGLAGGPDTQYF. Written as DNA, the CDR3 is TGTGCCAGCAGTTCACCGGGACTAGCGGGAGGGCCCGATACGCAGTATTTT.

The chain employs TRBV7-6 and TRBJ2-3; TRBD1 agrees at 9 bases. V shed 4 bases and J 1 base; nucleotides not matched to a gene: 6. The CDR3 is 16 residues long. Per germline, CDR1 SGHVS and CDR2 FNYEAQ. DNA for the CDR3: TGTGCCAGCAGCTACAACAGGGGGCCCGGCACAGATACGCAGTATTTT. It is translated as CASSYNRGPGTDTQYF.

The chain uses TRBV18 and TRBJ1-3; D unresolved. The CDR3 sequence is 14 residues long. V was pared by 3 bases and J by 0 bases, with 6 bases between. The germline V gene encodes CDR1 KGHSH and CDR2 LQKENI. In DNA form, the CDR3 reads TGTGCCAGCTCACCGTCGGACTCTGGAAACACCATATATTTT. It specifies CASSPSDSGNTIYF.

The chain joins TRBV28 to TRBJ1-1, with a weak D call TRBD1 (5 bases). Deletions cut 6 bases from V and 11 bases from J, with 22 bases between. Germline CDR1 and CDR2: MDHEN and SYDVKM. The CDR3 is 14 residues long. The CDR3 region has the DNA TGTGCCAGCAGCCAGCCCACAGGAGCCTCTGTGGCTTTCTTT. This translates into CASSQPTGASVAFF.

This clone appeared a few times. The genes are TRBV29-1 and TRBJ1-1; tentatively, D is TRBD1 (6 bases). The CDR3 consists of 12 residues. The V end was cut by 4 bases, the J end by 5 bases, with 11 bases between. Germline V gives CDR1 SQVTM, CDR2 ANQGSEA. In nucleotides, the CDR3 is TGCAGCGTTGTCACAGGGAAAACTGAAGCTTTCTTT. It is translated as CSVVTGKTEAFF.

The V and J genes are TRBV9 and TRBJ1-6; D gene ambiguous. The V gene's germline CDR1 is SGDLS and CDR2 YYNGEE. Trimming removed 4 bases at V and 8 bases at J, with 16 bases between. This CDR3 region has 15 residues. The CDR3 nucleotides are TGTGCCAGCAGCTTACGGCTGGGGATGGATTCACCCCTCCACTTT. It codes for CASSLRLGMDSPLHF.

This chain uses TRBV5-1 with TRBJ1-1, with D perhaps matching TRBD1 (5 bases). V was shortened by 4 bases and J by 3 bases, with 19 bases between the two germline ends. Germline V lookup: CDR1 SGHRS, CDR2 YFSETQ. The CDR3 covers 16 residues. The CDR3 DNA sequence: TGCGCCAGCAGCCCCAGAGATTCAGGGAGCCACACTGAAGCTTTCTTT. Its protein product is CASSPRDSGSHTEAFF.

The chain joins TRBV6-6 to TRBJ1-5, with D perhaps TRBD1 (5 bases). The length of the CDR3 is 14 residues. The ends were cut back, 2 bases at V and 4 bases at J, with 9 bases in the middle. CDR1 is MNHNY, CDR2 SVGAGI, per germline (reference sequence). CDR3 region: CASSYGAVNQPQHF. In nucleotides, the CDR3 is TGTGCCAGCAGTTACGGGGCAGTTAATCAGCCCCAGCATTTT.